Below are 21 T cell receptor beta chains sequenced from a single sample in a study of T cell repertoires in cytomegalovirus infection. These TCRs' antigens remain unknown. TCRdb analysed the reads with MiXCR anew, one entry per CDR3 protein. The data show 640,000 or so distinct CDR3 sequences, with around 30% seen just once and around a sixth held by the top ten. Sequencing was performed on cultured PBMCs, taken from culture after CMV antigen stimulation. The source of these receptors is a human donor in good health (CMV status not recorded). Some clones in this sample may be carry-over from other donors' samples.

The chain links TRBV5-1 to TRBJ2-2, with D possibly being TRBD1 (6 bases). There are 14 residues in the CDR3. The V end was cut by 1 base, the J end by 3 bases, with 7 bases between. Germline V CDR1 and CDR2: SGHRS, YFSETQ. CDR3 in DNA: TGCGCCAGCAGCTTGTCAGGGGACACCGGGGAGCTGTTTTTT. As protein: CASSLSGDTGELFF.

CDR3 protein: CASSQAGRGTMNTEAFF. Here the CDR3 DNA reads TGCGCCAGCAGCCAAGCCGGCAGGGGGACTATGAACACTGAAGCTTTCTTT. V usage is TRBV4-1 and J usage is TRBJ1-1; 7 bases map to TRBD1. V lost 1 base to trimming and J lost 0 bases; unmatched junction nucleotides: 8. The CDR3 loop spans 17 amino acids. Per the germline V gene, CDR1 is MGHRA and CDR2 is YSYEKL.

V usage is TRBV27 and J usage is TRBJ2-3; D possibly matches TRBD1 or TRBD2 (5 bases each). There are 15 residues in the CDR3. Per the germline V gene, CDR1 is MNHEY and CDR2 is SMNVEV (reference sequence). Trimming took 7 bases from V and 1 from J, leaving 15 bases between them. CDR3: CASTKGRDGTDTQYF. The CDR3 DNA follows: TGTGCCAGCACAAAGGGCAGGGACGGCACAGATACGCAGTATTTT.

This chain uses TRBV7-9 with TRBJ2-7; 7 positions agree with TRBD2. Germline CDR1 reads SEHNR; CDR2 reads FQNEAQ (reference sequence). This CDR3 is built from 15 residues. Trimming removed 5 bases from V and 2 bases from J; junction bases left unmatched: 9. The CDR3: CASSPPGLLAYEQYF. CDR3 DNA sequence: TGTGCCAGCAGCCCACCGGGACTACTCGCCTACGAGCAGTACTTC.

This clonotype was seen at least ten times. The V gene is TRBV7-6, the J gene TRBJ2-5, with TRBD1 as a possible D gene (5 bases). The CDR3 contains 13 residues. The germline V and J ends were trimmed by 5 bases and 10 bases, with 17 bases remaining between them. Germline loops: CDR1 SGHVS, CDR2 FNYEAQ. CDR3 bases: TGTGCCAGCAGCCTAGAACCGCAGGGTGGCCAGTACTTC. Translation: CASSLEPQGGQYF. Full variable domain (missing parts from reference TRBV7-6 and TRBJ2-5): GAGVSQSPRYKVTKRGQDVALRCDPISGHVSLYWYRQALGQGPEFLTYFNYEAQQDKSGLPNDRFSAERPEGSISTLTIQRTEQRDSAMYRCASSLEPQGGQYFGPGTRLLVL.

This chain joins TRBV7-9 and TRBJ1-6; D ambiguous. Germline V gives CDR1 SEHNR, CDR2 FQNEAQ (reference sequence). The CDR3 spans 13 residues. V was shortened by 1 base and J by 8 bases, with 6 bases between the two germline ends. The CDR3 loop is CASSLVDDSPLHF. In DNA, the CDR3 is TGTGCCAGCAGCTTAGTTGACGATTCACCCCTCCACTTT.

This chain links TRBV7-2 with TRBJ2-1; D is perhaps TRBD2 (5 bases). Trimming pared 5 bases from V and 6 bases from J, leaving 11 bases between. This CDR3 spans 13 amino acids. Looked up from germline, CDR1 is SGHTA and CDR2 is FQGNSA. CDR3 sequence (DNA): TGTGCCAGCAGCCGCGGGTTTCCCAATGAGCAGTTCTTC. It codes for CASSRGFPNEQFF.

The gene calls are TRBV4-3 and TRBJ2-1; 7 bases line up with TRBD2. Per germline, CDR1 LGHNA and CDR2 YSLEER. V was clipped by 4 bases and J by 8 bases; unmatched bases: 8. This CDR3 spans 14 amino acids. DNA for the CDR3: TGCGCCAGCAGCCTCCGACTAGCCATAGATGAGCAGTTCTTC. Amino acid sequence: CASSLRLAIDEQFF.

The rearrangement links TRBV4-1 to TRBJ1-2; the D gene is possibly TRBD1 (6 bases). V lost 3 bases and J 2 bases, leaving 13 bases between the germline ends. The CDR3 covers 15 residues. Germline-derived CDR1 and CDR2 are MGHRA and YSYEKL. CDR3 in DNA: TGCGCCAGCAGCCAGGGACACGAGCGAAACTATGGCTACACCTTC. This codes for CASSQGHERNYGYTF.

The chain carries TRBV6-8 and TRBJ2-3, with TRBD2 matching 8 bases. This CDR3 has 15 residues. The germline gives CDR1 MNHGY, CDR2 SAAAGT. The junction had 5 bases not matched to a gene; V was cut back by 6 bases and J by 0 bases. CDR3 coding DNA: TGTGCCAGCAGAAGACTAGCGTCGAGCACAGATACGCAGTATTTT. Its protein is CASRRLASSTDTQYF.

This clonotype was picked up a small number of times. The chain employs TRBV11-2 and TRBJ2-7; no reliable D call. This CDR3 has 14 residues. V was cut by 2 bases and J by 3 bases, with 11 bases left in between. Germline CDR1 is SGHAT and CDR2 is FQNNGV. This CDR3 is CASSLLVPNYEQYF. The CDR3 nucleotides read TGTGCCAGCAGCTTACTGGTACCCAACTACGAGCAGTACTTC.

This clonotype was recorded a few times. The chain couples TRBV24-1 to TRBJ2-5, with TRBD1 matching over 10 bases. The trim removed 4 bases at V and 4 bases at J, leaving 5 bases unmatched. This CDR3 contains 15 residues. CDR1 and CDR2 from the germline V gene are KGHDR and SFDVKD. The CDR3 protein is CATSESTGGRETQYF. The CDR3 bases are TGTGCCACCAGTGAGTCGACAGGGGGCAGAGAGACCCAGTACTTC.

The chain recombines TRBV7-9 with TRBJ1-1, with D maybe TRBD1 (5 bases). V lost 1 base and J lost 2, with 14 bases in between. This CDR3 is 16 amino acids long. Germline-derived CDR1 and CDR2 are SEHNR and FQNEAQ (reference sequence). CDR3 coding DNA: TGTGCCAGCAGCTTAGTGGGTCGGGGCGAAAACACTGAAGCTTTCTTT. Its protein is CASSLVGRGENTEAFF.

The chain carries TRBV2 and TRBJ2-5; 12 bases are a match to TRBD2. The trim removed 7 bases at V and 7 bases at J, leaving 13 bases unmatched. The CDR3 contains 16 residues. The germline V gene encodes CDR1 SNHLY and CDR2 FYNNEI. In DNA, the CDR3 is TGTGCCAGCAACCCTAAGACTAGCGGGGGCCCCGGGACCCAGTACTTC. Translating gives CASNPKTSGGPGTQYF.

Only a few counts were recorded for this clonotype. This chain joins TRBV5-1 and TRBJ1-2; a possible D gene is TRBD1 (5 bases). The CDR3 extends over 14 amino acids. CDR1 SGHRS and CDR2 YFSETQ come from the germline V gene. Deletions cut 1 base from V and 4 bases from J, with 11 bases between. DNA for the CDR3: TGCGCCAGCAGCTTGCAGGGAAGCCCCTATGGCTACACCTTC. This codes for CASSLQGSPYGYTF.

The table lists this clonotype with a few counts. This chain joins TRBV7-9 and TRBJ1-6, with D possibly TRBD1 on 5 matching bases. The germline V gene has CDR1 SEHNR and CDR2 FQNEAQ (reference sequence). V gave up 2 bases and J gave up 6 bases, with 14 bases separating them. CDR3 length equals 16 residues. The CDR3 loop reads CASSLYLTASNSPLHF. In nucleotides, the CDR3 is TGTGCCAGCAGCTTATACCTGACAGCCTCTAATTCACCCCTCCACTTT.

Ten or more counts support this clonotype. J is TRBJ1-1 and V is TRBV11-2; D unresolved. There are 11 residues in the CDR3. V lost 2 bases to trimming and J lost 8 bases, with 6 bases between them. Germline CDR1 is SGHAT and CDR2 is FQNNGV. CDR3: CASSLLGEAFF. DNA for the CDR3: TGTGCCAGCAGCTTATTAGGGGAAGCTTTCTTT.

This clonotype showed up just a few times. The V call is TRBV28, the J call TRBJ1-5, with a possible D match to TRBD1 (5 bases). This CDR3 contains 15 residues. Germline lookup yields CDR1 MDHEN and CDR2 SYDVKM. Trimming took 1 base from V and 5 from J, leaving 12 bases between them. CDR3 coding DNA: TGTGCCAGCAGTTTATTCAGGGCGGTGGATCAGCCCCAGCATTTT. Translating gives CASSLFRAVDQPQHF.

This clonotype was counted at least ten times. V usage is TRBV7-2 and J usage is TRBJ2-3; D possibly uses TRBD1 or TRBD2 (5 bases each). Germline values: CDR1 SGHTA, CDR2 FQGNSA. Trimming took 5 bases from V and 6 from J, leaving 21 bases between them. CDR3 size: 16 residues. This chain's CDR3 is CASSMLPGRRADTQYF. The CDR3 coding sequence is TGTGCCAGCAGCATGCTACCGGGACGAAGGGCGGATACGCAGTATTTT.

The CDR3 here is CSAREHRGIITEAFF. Here the CDR3 DNA reads TGCAGTGCTAGAGAGCACAGGGGGATTATCACTGAAGCTTTCTTT. V gene TRBV20-1 combines with J gene TRBJ1-1, with 8 bases identical to TRBD1. This CDR3 has 15 residues. Germline values: CDR1 DFQATT, CDR2 SNEGSKA (reference sequence). The ends lost 0 bases at V and 4 bases at J; junction bases unmatched: 7.

This clonotype occurred many times. This sequence joins TRBV7-2 and TRBJ1-2; tentative D call: TRBD1 (5 bases). Germline V lookup: CDR1 SGHTA, CDR2 FQGNSA. Trimming took 2 bases from V and 4 from J, leaving 17 bases between them. The CDR3 length is 16 residues. Here the CDR3 reads CASSLSWDGPSYGYTF. The DNA for the CDR3 is TGTGCCAGCAGCTTATCCTGGGACGGGCCCTCCTATGGCTACACCTTC. Full variable domain (remainder filled in from reference TRBV7-2 and TRBJ1-2): GAGVSQSPSNKVTEKGKDVELRCDPISGHTALYWYRQSLGQGLEFLIYFQGNSAPDKSGLPSDRFSAERTGGSVSTLTIQRTQQEDSAVYLCASSLSWDGPSYGYTFGSGTRLTVV.